The entry below describes one T cell receptor (beta chain). The entry originates in a study of PD-L1 blockade in urothelial cancer. Study information: Researchers found blood samples held a median of 141,255 T cells.

CDR3 size: 16 residues. The germline V gene has CDR1 ENHRY and CDR2 SYGVKD. J gave up 2 bases and V 10 bases, and 15 bases lay outside the gene matches. TCRdb's copy holds only in-frame clones and misses some; the assay was immunoSEQ multiplex PCR. This table has around 53,000 clones, approximately 80% appearing once. The sequenced sample was PBMCs, obtained around atezolizumab (anti-PD-L1) treatment. This clonotype originated in a man aged 35 to 55 with urothelial cancer. V gene TRBV10-3 combines with J gene TRBJ2-5, with 8 bases matching TRBD2. CDR3 bases: TGTGCCACTCGGGAGGGGGGACGAAGCCTTCAAGAGACCCAGTACTTC. The encoded protein is CATREGGRSLQETQYF.